This entry lists 4 T cell receptor beta chains sequenced from one sample in a study of T cell repertoires in cytomegalovirus infection. Using its own MiXCR run on the reads, TCRdb lists one record per CDR3 protein. Of roughly 500,000 distinct CDR3 sequences in the sample, about 15% are singletons; the top ten hold 20% to 30%. Sequenced: CD8+ T cells from PBMCs. These receptors were collected from a human donor in good health (CMV status not recorded). Some clones in this sample may be carry-over from other donors' samples.

The chain couples TRBV5-1 to TRBJ1-1; TRBD1 is a possible D gene (5 bases). Germline lookup yields CDR1 SGHRS and CDR2 YFSETQ. Trimming pared 4 bases from V and 7 bases from J, leaving 14 bases between. CDR3 size: 13 residues. In DNA, the CDR3 is TGCGCCAGCAGCGGGAGGGCAGGGATTGAAGCTTTCTTT. Translating it yields CASSGRAGIEAFF.

V and J are TRBV28 and TRBJ2-7; D unresolved. Germline V gene data show CDR1 as MDHEN and CDR2 as SYDVKM. CDR3 length: 15 residues. V was trimmed by 4 bases and J by 0 bases, leaving 13 bases between them. The CDR3: CASSWAATISYEQYF. The DNA of the CDR3 is TGTGCCAGCAGTTGGGCAGCGACCATCTCCTACGAGCAGTACTTC.

Concerning this clonotype itself: A clone one base away is much larger, so this may be a read error. This chain uses TRBV12-3 or TRBV12-4 with TRBJ2-5, with TRBD2 matching 11 bases. The CDR3 contains 15 residues. The CDR3 is CASSLLAGAQESQYF. CDR3 nucleotide sequence: TGTGCCAGCAGCCTACTAGCGGGGGCCCAAGAGTCCCAGTACTTC.

CDR3 coding DNA: TGTGCCAGCAGTGAGTGGACAGGGCGTGGCGATACTGAAAAACTGTTTTTT. As protein: CASSEWTGRGDTEKLFF. The V call is TRBV2, the J call TRBJ1-4; 8 nucleotides line up with TRBD1. V shed 3 bases and J 7 bases; nucleotides not matched to a gene: 13. CDR1 SNHLY and CDR2 FYNNEI come from the germline V gene. The CDR3 totals 17 residues.